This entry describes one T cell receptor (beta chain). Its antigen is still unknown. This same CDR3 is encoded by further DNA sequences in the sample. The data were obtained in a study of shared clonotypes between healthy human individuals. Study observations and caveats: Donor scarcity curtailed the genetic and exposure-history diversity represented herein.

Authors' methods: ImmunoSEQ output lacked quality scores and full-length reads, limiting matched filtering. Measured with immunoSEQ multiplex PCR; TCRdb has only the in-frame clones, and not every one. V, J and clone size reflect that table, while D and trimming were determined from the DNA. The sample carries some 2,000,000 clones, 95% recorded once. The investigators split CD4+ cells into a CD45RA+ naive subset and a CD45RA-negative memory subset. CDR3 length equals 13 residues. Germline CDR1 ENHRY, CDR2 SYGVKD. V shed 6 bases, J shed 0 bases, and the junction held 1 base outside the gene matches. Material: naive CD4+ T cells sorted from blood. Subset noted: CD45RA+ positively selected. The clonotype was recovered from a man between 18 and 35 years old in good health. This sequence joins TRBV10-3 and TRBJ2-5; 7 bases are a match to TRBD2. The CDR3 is CAISGGYQETQYF. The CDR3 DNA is TGTGCCATCAGCGGGGGGTACCAAGAGACCCAGTACTTC.